The 21 T cell receptor beta chains in this list originate from one sample, sequenced in a study of cytomegalovirus exposure and HLA in healthy donors. Only in-frame clones appear in the TCRdb table, and some are missing; sequencing was by immunoSEQ multiplex PCR. The sample consists of fewer than 150,000 clones, roughly four fifths of them appearing once. Sequenced input: PBMCs. The receptors here all came from a young man in good health and CMV-seropositive.

The chain links TRBV5-6 to TRBJ1-1, with 8 bases that match TRBD1. Trimming removed 4 bases from V and 4 bases from J; junction bases left unmatched: 9. The CDR3 has 15 amino acids. The germline CDR1 and CDR2 sequences are SGHDT and YYEEEE. The CDR3 spells CASSADRGGSTEAFF. DNA of the CDR3: TGTGCCAGCAGCGCAGACAGGGGCGGGAGCACTGAAGCTTTCTTT.

The CDR3 coding sequence is TGTGCCAGCACCCCGGGACTAGCGCACCAAGAGACCCAGTACTTC. Its protein product is CASTPGLAHQETQYF. The chain has TRBV6-6 and TRBJ2-5; 10 nucleotides align to TRBD2. From germline, CDR1 is MNHNY and CDR2 SVGAGI (reference sequence). V lost 7 bases and J lost 0; bases outside the gene matches: 5. This CDR3 contains 15 residues.

V and J are TRBV4-2 and TRBJ2-7; tentative D call: TRBD1 (6 bases). Germline V CDR1 and CDR2: LGHNA, YNFKEQ. The CDR3 extends over 16 amino acids. V gave up 1 base and J gave up 0 bases, with 13 bases separating them. CDR3 region: CASSQVGDTASYEQYF. The CDR3 DNA reads TGTGCCAGCAGCCAAGTAGGGGACACGGCCTCCTACGAGCAGTACTTC.

The V call is TRBV7-9, the J call TRBJ2-5, with no clear D. The V gene's germline CDR1 is SEHNR and CDR2 FQNEAQ (reference sequence). The CDR3 covers 14 residues. V was cut by 1 base and J by 1 base, with 7 bases left in between. The chain's CDR3 is CASSLGRPQETQYF. The CDR3 region has the DNA TGTGCCAGCAGCTTAGGCAGGCCCCAAGAGACCCAGTACTTC.

The rearrangement links TRBV7-2 to TRBJ1-5; 8 bases align to TRBD1. J gave up 6 bases and V 1 base, and 5 bases lay outside the gene matches. CDR1 and CDR2 (germline): SGHTA, FQGNSA. The CDR3 runs 15 residues. The CDR3: CASSLEGQGGQPQHF. CDR3 nucleotide sequence: TGTGCCAGCAGCTTAGAAGGACAGGGTGGTCAGCCCCAGCATTTT.

This clone has more than one count but fewer than ten. The V call is TRBV5-1, the J call TRBJ1-2, with a weak D call TRBD1 (6 bases). The V end was cut by 4 bases, the J end by 4 bases, with 14 bases between. Germline CDR1 and CDR2: SGHRS and YFSETQ. The length of the CDR3 is 14 residues. In DNA form, the CDR3 reads TGCGCCAGCAGCCCCGGACAGCCAGTCTATGGCTACACCTTC. This translates into CASSPGQPVYGYTF.

CDR3 amino acids: CASSLDGDRGNGYTF. CDR3 in DNA: TGTGCCAGCAGCTTAGACGGAGACAGGGGAAATGGCTACACCTTC. The chain carries TRBV7-8 and TRBJ1-2, with 8 bases aligning to TRBD1. Germline CDR1 and CDR2: SGHVS and FQNEAQ. This CDR3 contains 15 residues. V was clipped by 1 base and J by 6 bases; unmatched bases: 7.

Here the CDR3 reads CASSYSRQGGYEQYF. CDR3 sequence (DNA): TGTGCCAGCAGTTACTCGAGACAGGGGGGGTACGAGCAGTACTTC. The V and J genes are TRBV6-6 and TRBJ2-7; 9 bases map to TRBD1. Germline CDR1 reads MNHNY; CDR2 reads SVGAGI (reference sequence). The CDR3 is 15 residues long. Losses at the gene ends were 0 bases for V and 4 bases for J; bases not matched to a gene: 4.

The J gene is TRBJ2-3, the V gene TRBV2; possibly TRBD1 for D (6 bases). CDR1 and CDR2 from the germline V gene are SNHLY and FYNNEI. V was cut by 7 bases and J by 0 bases, with 14 bases left in between. There are 15 residues in the CDR3. DNA of the CDR3: TGTGCCAGCAAGGAGCAGGGGTCTAGCACAGATACGCAGTATTTT. As protein: CASKEQGSSTDTQYF.

The chain joins TRBV7-8 to TRBJ1-1; a weak D match, TRBD1 (6 bases). The V end lost 4 bases, the J end lost 4 bases, and 16 bases lay between the germline ends. The CDR3 has 15 residues. Per the germline V gene, CDR1 is SGHVS and CDR2 is FQNEAQ. The CDR3 spells CASSWGGPGPTEAFF. The CDR3 DNA reads TGTGCCAGCAGCTGGGGGGGCCCAGGGCCCACTGAAGCTTTCTTT.

This rearrangement joins TRBV10-3 to TRBJ1-2; 9 positions match TRBD1. This CDR3 spans 15 amino acids. Germline V gene lookup returns CDR1 ENHRY and CDR2 SYGVKD. V shed 4 bases, J shed 5 bases, and the junction held 8 bases outside the gene matches. The CDR3 DNA reads TGTGCCATCAGTGGGGAAGACAGGGGGAGTTATGGCTACACCTTC. Amino acid sequence: CAISGEDRGSYGYTF.

The rearrangement uses TRBV5-1 and TRBJ2-7; 9 positions match TRBD2. The CDR3 consists of 15 residues. Germline-derived CDR1 and CDR2 are SGHRS and YFSETQ. V lost 2 bases and J lost 5; bases outside the gene matches: 8. CDR3 amino acids: CASSFLAGSAHEQYF. The CDR3 region has the DNA TGCGCCAGCAGCTTCCTAGCGGGAAGTGCCCACGAGCAGTACTTC.

V and J are TRBV10-3 and TRBJ2-5, with 9 bases lining up with TRBD2. The V and J ends lost 2 bases and 4 bases, in that order; junction bases with no gene match: 8. The germline V gene has CDR1 ENHRY and CDR2 SYGVKD. This CDR3 comprises 16 residues. CDR3 amino acids: CAISEGGGRVSETQYF. CDR3 sequence (DNA): TGTGCCATCAGTGAGGGGGGCGGGAGGGTTTCAGAGACCCAGTACTTC.

This chain connects TRBV10-1 to TRBJ2-7, with D possibly being TRBD2 (5 bases). Trimming took 3 bases from V and 4 from J, leaving 7 bases between them. This CDR3 has 12 amino acids. Per the germline V gene, CDR1 is WNHNN and CDR2 is SYGVQD (reference sequence). CDR3: CASSDTGYEQYF. CDR3 bases: TGCGCCAGCAGTGACACGGGGTACGAGCAGTACTTC.

The CDR3, as DNA: TGTGCCAGCAGCTTGGGGGCGGGGCTTGGCACAGATACGCAGTATTTT. Its protein is CASSLGAGLGTDTQYF. V usage is TRBV5-4 and J usage is TRBJ2-3, with D maybe TRBD2 (6 bases). The CDR3 contains 16 residues. Germline V gives CDR1 SGHNT, CDR2 YYREEE (reference sequence). V was clipped by 0 bases and J by 1 base, with 12 bases between them.

This CDR3 is CASSLSASGDTQYF. Here the CDR3 DNA reads TGTGCCAGCAGCTTAAGTGCCAGTGGAGATACGCAGTATTTT. This chain uses TRBV7-3 with TRBJ2-3; D unclear. The V end lost 1 base, the J end lost 5 bases, and 10 bases lay between the germline ends. CDR3 length: 14 amino acids. CDR1 SGHTA and CDR2 FQGTGA come from the germline V gene. The full variable domain, rest sourced from reference TRBV7-3 and TRBJ2-3, is GAGVSQTPSNKVTEKGKYVELRCDPISGHTALYWYRQSLGQGPEFLIYFQGTGAADDSGLPNDRFFAVRPEGSVSTLKIQRTERGDSAVYLCASSLSASGDTQYFGPGTRLTVL.

The chain links TRBV6-1 to TRBJ1-3; D gene uncertain. V lost 8 bases, J lost 0 bases, and 14 bases lay in between. The CDR3 is made up of 15 amino acids. Germline V gene lookup returns CDR1 MNHNS and CDR2 SASEGT. CDR3 amino acids: CASGRDLSSGNTIYF. The CDR3 region has the DNA TGTGCCAGCGGGAGGGATCTAAGCTCTGGAAACACCATATATTTT.

The chain combines TRBV7-9 with TRBJ1-3; D unresolved. CDR3 size: 14 residues. V was clipped by 2 bases and J by 2 bases, with 7 bases between them. The germline gives CDR1 SEHNR, CDR2 FQNEAQ (reference sequence). As DNA, the CDR3 is TGTGCCAGCAGCTTAAGAACGGCTGGAAACACCATATATTTT. It codes for CASSLRTAGNTIYF.

The rearrangement uses TRBV6-5 and TRBJ1-1; D ambiguous. The CDR3 totals 13 residues. Trimming took 7 bases from V and 0 from J, leaving 9 bases between them. Germline values: CDR1 MNHEY, CDR2 SVGAGI. CDR3 sequence reads: CASTGLLNTEAFF. The CDR3 region has the DNA TGTGCCAGCACCGGTTTATTGAACACTGAAGCTTTCTTT.

This clone was observed once. V is TRBV5-4 and J is TRBJ2-7, with 8 bases identical to TRBD1. Germline V gene data show CDR1 as SGHNT and CDR2 as YYREEE (reference sequence). The CDR3 runs to 14 residues. V was clipped by 0 bases and J by 5 bases; unmatched bases: 4. The CDR3 here is CASSLDPGGHEQYF. The DNA of the CDR3 is TGTGCCAGCAGCTTGGACCCAGGGGGCCACGAGCAGTACTTC.

This chain links TRBV2 with TRBJ2-1; TRBD1 is a possible D gene (6 bases). Germline CDR1 and CDR2: SNHLY and FYNNEI. The CDR3 contains 13 residues. With 3 bases removed from V and 8 bases from J, the gap between germline ends came to 11 bases. The CDR3 region is CASSEQGLDEQFF. The CDR3, as DNA: TGTGCCAGCAGTGAGCAGGGGTTGGATGAGCAGTTCTTC.